This record concerns one T cell receptor (beta chain) sequence. Its antigen is still unknown. Between the trimmed V and J ends, which lost 1 base and 9 bases, there was a span of 13 bases. CDR3 length: 14 residues. The germline V gene has CDR1 LGHNA and CDR2 YSLEER. The source of the sample is a study of shared clonotypes between healthy human individuals. General study findings and limits: Several donors held about 4.5% of naive CD4 clonotypes in common.

TCRdb's table, derived via immunoSEQ multiplex PCR, lists solely in-frame clones and lacks some. Altogether over 1.4 million clones are present, roughly 96% being singletons, with the ten largest covering roughly 1.2%. The sample consisted of naive CD4+ T cells sorted from blood. Documented subset: CD45RA+ positively selected. This TCR came from a man aged 25-45 years in good health. V and J are TRBV4-3 and TRBJ2-1; D may be TRBD2 (6 bases). The CDR3 coding sequence is TGCGCCAGCAGCCAAGTTCTAGCGAAGGGTGAGCAGTTCTTC. Protein product: CASSQVLAKGEQFF.